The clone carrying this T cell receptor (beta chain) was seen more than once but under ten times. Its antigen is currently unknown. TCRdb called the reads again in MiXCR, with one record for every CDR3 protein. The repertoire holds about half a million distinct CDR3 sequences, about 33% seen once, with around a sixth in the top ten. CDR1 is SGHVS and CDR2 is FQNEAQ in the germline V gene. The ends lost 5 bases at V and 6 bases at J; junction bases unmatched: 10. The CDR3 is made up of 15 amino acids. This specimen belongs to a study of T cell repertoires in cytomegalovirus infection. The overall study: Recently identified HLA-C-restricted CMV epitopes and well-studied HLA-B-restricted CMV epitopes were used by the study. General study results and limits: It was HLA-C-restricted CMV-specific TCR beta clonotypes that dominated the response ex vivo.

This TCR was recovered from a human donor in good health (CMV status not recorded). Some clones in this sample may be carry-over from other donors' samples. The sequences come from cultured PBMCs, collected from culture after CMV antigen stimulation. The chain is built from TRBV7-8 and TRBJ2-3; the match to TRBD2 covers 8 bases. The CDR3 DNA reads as TGTGCCAGCAGCCTACTAGCGGCCTCAGGGGATACGCAGTATTTT. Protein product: CASSLLAASGDTQYF.